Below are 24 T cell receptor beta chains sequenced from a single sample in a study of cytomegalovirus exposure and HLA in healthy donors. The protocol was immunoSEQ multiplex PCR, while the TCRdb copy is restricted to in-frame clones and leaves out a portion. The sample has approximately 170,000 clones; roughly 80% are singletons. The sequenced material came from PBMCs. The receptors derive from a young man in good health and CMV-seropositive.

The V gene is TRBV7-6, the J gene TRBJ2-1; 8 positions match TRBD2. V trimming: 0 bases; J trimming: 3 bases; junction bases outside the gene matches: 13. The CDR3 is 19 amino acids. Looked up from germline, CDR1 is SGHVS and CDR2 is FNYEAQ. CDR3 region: CASSLAQAEAGGLYNEQFF. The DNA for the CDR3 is TGTGCCAGCAGCTTAGCGCAAGCCGAGGCGGGGGGCCTCTACAATGAGCAGTTCTTC.

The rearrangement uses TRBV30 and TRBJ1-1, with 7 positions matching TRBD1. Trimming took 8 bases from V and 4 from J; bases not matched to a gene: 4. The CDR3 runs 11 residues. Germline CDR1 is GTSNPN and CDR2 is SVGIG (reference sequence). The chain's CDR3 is CARNRGTEAFF. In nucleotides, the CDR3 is TGTGCCCGAAACAGGGGCACTGAAGCTTTCTTT.

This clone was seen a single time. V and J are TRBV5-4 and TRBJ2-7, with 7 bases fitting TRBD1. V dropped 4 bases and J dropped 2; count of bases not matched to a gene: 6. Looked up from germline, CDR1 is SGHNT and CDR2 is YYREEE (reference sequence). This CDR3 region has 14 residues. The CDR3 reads CASSPDRVTYEQYF. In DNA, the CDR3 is TGTGCCAGCAGCCCCGACAGGGTGACCTACGAGCAGTACTTC.

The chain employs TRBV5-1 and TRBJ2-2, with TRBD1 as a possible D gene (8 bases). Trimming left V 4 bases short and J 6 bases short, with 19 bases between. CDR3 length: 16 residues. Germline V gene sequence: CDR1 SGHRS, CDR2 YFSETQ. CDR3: CASSRQGRESAGELFF. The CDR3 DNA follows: TGCGCCAGCAGCCGACAGGGGCGGGAGAGCGCCGGGGAGCTGTTTTTT.

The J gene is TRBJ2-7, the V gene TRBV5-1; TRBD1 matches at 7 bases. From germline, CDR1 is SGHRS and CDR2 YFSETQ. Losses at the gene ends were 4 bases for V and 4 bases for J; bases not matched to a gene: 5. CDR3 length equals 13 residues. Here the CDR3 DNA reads TGCGCCAGCAGCCTCCGGGACAGTTACGAGCAGTACTTC. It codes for CASSLRDSYEQYF.

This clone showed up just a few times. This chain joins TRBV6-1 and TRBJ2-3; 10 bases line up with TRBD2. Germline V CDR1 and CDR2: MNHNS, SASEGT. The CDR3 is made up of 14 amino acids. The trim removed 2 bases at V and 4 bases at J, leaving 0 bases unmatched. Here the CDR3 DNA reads TGTGCCAGCAGTGAAAGCGGGGGGGCAGATACGCAGTATTTT. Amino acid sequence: CASSESGGADTQYF.

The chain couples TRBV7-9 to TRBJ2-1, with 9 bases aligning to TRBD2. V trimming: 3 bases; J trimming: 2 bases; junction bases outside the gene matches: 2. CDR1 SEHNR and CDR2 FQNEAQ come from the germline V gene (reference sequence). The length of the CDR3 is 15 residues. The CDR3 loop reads CASSFPSGTYNEQFF. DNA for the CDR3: TGTGCCAGCAGCTTCCCTAGCGGGACCTACAATGAGCAGTTCTTC. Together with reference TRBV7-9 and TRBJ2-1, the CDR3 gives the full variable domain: DTGVSQNPRHKITKRGQNVTFRCDPISEHNRLYWYRQTLGQGPEFLTYFQNEAQLEKSRLLSDRFSAERPKGSFSTLEIQRTEQGDSAMYLCASSFPSGTYNEQFFGPGTRLTVL.

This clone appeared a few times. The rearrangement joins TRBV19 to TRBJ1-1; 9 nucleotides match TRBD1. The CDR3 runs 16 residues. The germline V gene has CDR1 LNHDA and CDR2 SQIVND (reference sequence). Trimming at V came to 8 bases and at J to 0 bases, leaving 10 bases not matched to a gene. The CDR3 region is CASRQRDRVMNTEAFF. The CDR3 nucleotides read TGTGCCAGTCGCCAGCGGGACAGGGTCATGAACACTGAAGCTTTCTTT.

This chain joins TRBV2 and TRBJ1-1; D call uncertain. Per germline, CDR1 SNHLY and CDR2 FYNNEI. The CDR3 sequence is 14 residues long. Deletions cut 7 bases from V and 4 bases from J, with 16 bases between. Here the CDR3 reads CASIFGELSTEAFF. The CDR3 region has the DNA TGTGCCAGCATCTTCGGTGAGTTGTCCACTGAAGCTTTCTTT.

CDR3 in amino acids: CASSVTDLEQFF. For the CDR3, the DNA is TGTGCCAGCAGCGTGACAGACTTAGAGCAGTTCTTC. The chain uses TRBV9 and TRBJ2-1; tentative D call: TRBD1 (5 bases). Trimming pared 2 bases from V and 10 bases from J, leaving 10 bases between. CDR3 size: 12 residues. The germline gives CDR1 SGDLS, CDR2 YYNGEE.

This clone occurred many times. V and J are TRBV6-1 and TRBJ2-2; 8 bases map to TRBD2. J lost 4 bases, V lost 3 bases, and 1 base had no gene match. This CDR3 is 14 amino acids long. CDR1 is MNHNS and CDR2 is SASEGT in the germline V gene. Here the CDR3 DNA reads TGTGCCAGCAGTGAGGGGACTAGCACCGGGGAGCTGTTTTTT. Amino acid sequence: CASSEGTSTGELFF.

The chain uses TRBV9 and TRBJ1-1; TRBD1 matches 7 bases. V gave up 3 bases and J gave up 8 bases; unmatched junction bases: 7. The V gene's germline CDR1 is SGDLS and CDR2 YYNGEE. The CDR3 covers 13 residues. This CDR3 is CASSGSSDREAFF. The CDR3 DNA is TGTGCCAGCAGCGGCTCTTCGGACAGGGAAGCTTTCTTT.

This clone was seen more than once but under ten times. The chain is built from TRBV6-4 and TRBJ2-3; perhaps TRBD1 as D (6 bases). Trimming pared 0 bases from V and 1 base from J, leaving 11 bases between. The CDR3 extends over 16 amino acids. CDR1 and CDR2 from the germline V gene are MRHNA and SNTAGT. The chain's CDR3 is CASSDSKGEGTDTQYF. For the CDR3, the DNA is TGTGCCAGCAGTGACTCTAAGGGGGAAGGCACAGATACGCAGTATTTT.

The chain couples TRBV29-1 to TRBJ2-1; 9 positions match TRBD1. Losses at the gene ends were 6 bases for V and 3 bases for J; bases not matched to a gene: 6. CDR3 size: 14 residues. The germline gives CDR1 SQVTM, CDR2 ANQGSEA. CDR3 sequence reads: CSVFPGQGYNEQFF. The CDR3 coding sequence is TGCAGCGTGTTCCCGGGACAGGGCTACAATGAGCAGTTCTTC.

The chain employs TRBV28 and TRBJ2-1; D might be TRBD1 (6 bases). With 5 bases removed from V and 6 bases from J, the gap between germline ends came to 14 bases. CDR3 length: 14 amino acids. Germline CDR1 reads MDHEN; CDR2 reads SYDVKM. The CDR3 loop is CASSPQDSSNEQFF. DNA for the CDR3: TGTGCCAGCAGTCCCCAGGACAGTTCCAATGAGCAGTTCTTC.

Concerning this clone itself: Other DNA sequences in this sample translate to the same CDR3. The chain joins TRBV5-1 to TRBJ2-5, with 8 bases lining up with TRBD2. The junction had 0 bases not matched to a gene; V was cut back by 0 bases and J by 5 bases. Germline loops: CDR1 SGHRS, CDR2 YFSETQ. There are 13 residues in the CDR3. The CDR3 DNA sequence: TGCGCCAGCAGCTTGGCGGGAGGGGAGACCCAGTACTTC. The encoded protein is CASSLAGGETQYF. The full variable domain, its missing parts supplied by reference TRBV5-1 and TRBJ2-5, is KAGVTQTPRYLIKTRGQQVTLSCSPISGHRSVSWYQQTPGQGLQFLFEYFSETQRNKGNFPGRFSGRQFSNSRSEMNVSTLELGDSALYLCASSLAGGETQYFGPGTRLLVL.

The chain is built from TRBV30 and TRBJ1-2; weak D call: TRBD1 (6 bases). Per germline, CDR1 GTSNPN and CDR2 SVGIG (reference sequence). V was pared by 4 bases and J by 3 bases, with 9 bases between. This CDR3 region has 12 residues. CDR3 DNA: TGTGCCTGGACAGGGGAAGACTATGGCTACACCTTC. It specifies CAWTGEDYGYTF.

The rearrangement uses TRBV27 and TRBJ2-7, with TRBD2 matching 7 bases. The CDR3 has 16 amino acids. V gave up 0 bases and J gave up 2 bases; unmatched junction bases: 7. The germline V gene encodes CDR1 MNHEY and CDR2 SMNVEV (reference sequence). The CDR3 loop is CASSLSRSGMTYEQYF. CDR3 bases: TGTGCCAGCAGTTTATCAAGAAGCGGGATGACCTACGAGCAGTACTTC.

CDR3 DNA: TGTGCCAGCGCATTTAGCGGGGTTGAGACCCAGTACTTC. It translates to CASAFSGVETQYF. The rearrangement uses TRBV6-5 and TRBJ2-5, with TRBD2 identical over 8 bases. V dropped 8 bases and J dropped 5; count of bases not matched to a gene: 7. This CDR3 region has 13 residues. Germline CDR1 is MNHEY and CDR2 is SVGAGI.

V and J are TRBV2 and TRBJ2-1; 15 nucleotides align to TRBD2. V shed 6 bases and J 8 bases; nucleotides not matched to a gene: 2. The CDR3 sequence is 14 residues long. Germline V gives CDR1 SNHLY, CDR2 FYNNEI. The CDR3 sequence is CASSRTSGGDEQFF. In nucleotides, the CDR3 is TGTGCCAGCAGCCGGACTAGCGGGGGGGATGAGCAGTTCTTC.

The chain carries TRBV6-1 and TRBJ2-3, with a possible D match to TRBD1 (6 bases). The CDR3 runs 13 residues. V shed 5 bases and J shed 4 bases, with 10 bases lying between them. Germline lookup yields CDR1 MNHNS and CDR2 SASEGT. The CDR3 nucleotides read TGTGCCAGCAGTTCTACAGGGCCAGATACGCAGTATTTT. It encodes CASSSTGPDTQYF.

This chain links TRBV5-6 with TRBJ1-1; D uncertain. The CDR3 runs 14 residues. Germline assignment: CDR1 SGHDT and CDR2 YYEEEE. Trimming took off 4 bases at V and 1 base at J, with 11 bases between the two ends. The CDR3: CASSRYAGNTEAFF. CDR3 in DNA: TGTGCCAGCAGCCGCTACGCTGGGAACACTGAAGCTTTCTTT.

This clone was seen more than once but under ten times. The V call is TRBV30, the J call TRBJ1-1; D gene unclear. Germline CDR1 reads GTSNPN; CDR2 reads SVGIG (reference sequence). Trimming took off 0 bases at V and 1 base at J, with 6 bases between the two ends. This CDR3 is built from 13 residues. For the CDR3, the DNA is TGTGCCTGGAGTGTAACACGGAACACTGAAGCTTTCTTT. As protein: CAWSVTRNTEAFF.

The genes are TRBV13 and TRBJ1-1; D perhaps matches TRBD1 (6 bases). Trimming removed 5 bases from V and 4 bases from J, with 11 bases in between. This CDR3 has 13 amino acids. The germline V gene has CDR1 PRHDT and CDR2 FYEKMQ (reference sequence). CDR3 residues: CASSLGASTEAFF. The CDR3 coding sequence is TGTGCCAGCAGCCTGGGGGCGAGCACTGAAGCTTTCTTT.